One sample yielded the 8 T cell receptor beta chains listed below, sequenced in a study of blood T cells in healthy people across ages. The use of a sample-barcoded 5' primer and a J-beta primer mix characterized a second PCR of roughly 7 to 12 cycles. TCRdb recomputed calls from the 5' RACE reads with MiXCR, one row per CDR3 protein. The table has 1.8 million or so distinct CDR3 sequences, 35% to 50% seen once; the top ten hold 23%. The sample taken for sequencing was blood. The receptors come from a human donor in good health.

This sequence joins TRBV7-9 and TRBJ2-6; D is unclear. The germline gives CDR1 SEHNR, CDR2 FQNEAQ (reference sequence). The CDR3 length is 16 residues. Trimming took off 2 bases at V and 1 base at J, with 9 bases between the two ends. This CDR3 reads CASSLPPGSGANVLTF. As DNA, the CDR3 is TGTGCCAGCAGCTTACCCCCGGGTTCTGGGGCCAACGTCCTGACTTTC. The whole variable domain, remainder taken from reference TRBV7-9 and TRBJ2-6, is DTGVSQNPRHKITKRGQNVTFRCDPISEHNRLYWYRQTLGQGPEFLTYFQNEAQLEKSRLLSDRFSAERPKGSFSTLEIQRTEQGDSAMYLCASSLPPGSGANVLTFGAGSRLTVL.

About this clonotype itself: A much larger clone sits a single nucleotide away, making a read error possible. V and J are TRBV4-1 and TRBJ2-1; tentatively, D is TRBD2 (5 bases). The V end was cut by 8 bases, the J end by 1 base, with 12 bases between. The CDR3 runs 14 residues. Germline assignment: CDR1 MGHRA and CDR2 YSYEKL. The CDR3 coding sequence is TGCGCCAGCGGGAGACTGGCATCCTACAATGAGCAGTTCTTC. This encodes CASGRLASYNEQFF.

The CDR3 DNA reads as TGTGCCAGCAGTTACCAGGGGGCGTTATATGGCTACACCTTC. Protein sequence: CASSYQGALYGYTF. The chain employs TRBV6-5 and TRBJ1-2; TRBD1 aligns across 8 bases. Losses at the gene ends were 2 bases for V and 5 bases for J; bases not matched to a gene: 4. Germline loops: CDR1 MNHEY, CDR2 SVGAGI. The CDR3 runs to 14 residues.

This clonotype occurred many times. J is TRBJ2-5 and V is TRBV4-1; 8 bases match TRBD1. Germline V CDR1 and CDR2: MGHRA, YSYEKL. Trimming removed 5 bases from V and 4 bases from J; junction bases left unmatched: 12. The CDR3 spans 16 residues. The CDR3 here is CASSYQGATLGETQYF. In nucleotides, the CDR3 is TGCGCCAGCAGCTATCAGGGGGCTACCCTGGGAGAGACCCAGTACTTC.

This clonotype has a handful of counts. The chain couples TRBV2 to TRBJ2-1; 9 bases are a match to TRBD2. The germline gives CDR1 SNHLY, CDR2 FYNNEI. Losses at the gene ends were 6 bases for V and 7 bases for J; bases not matched to a gene: 10. This CDR3 region has 15 residues. CDR3 in DNA: TGTGCCAGCAGGGGTGAGCGGGGGGCTTGGAATGAGCAGTTCTTC. Its translation: CASRGERGAWNEQFF. The full variable domain, with the rest looked up from reference TRBV2 and TRBJ2-1, is EPEVTQTPSHQVTQMGQEVILRCVPISNHLYFYWYRQILGQKVEFLVSFYNNEISEKSEIFDDQFSVERPDGSNFTLKIRSTKLEDSAMYFCASRGERGAWNEQFFGPGTRLTVL.

This rearrangement joins TRBV7-2 to TRBJ2-7, with D perhaps matching TRBD1 or TRBD2 (5 bases each). This CDR3 has 13 residues. Germline lookup yields CDR1 SGHTA and CDR2 FQGNSA. Trimming removed 3 bases from V and 6 bases from J, with 12 bases in between. This CDR3 is CASSFRGPGEQYF. In nucleotides, the CDR3 is TGTGCCAGCAGCTTCCGGGGCCCCGGCGAGCAGTACTTC.

This clonotype was counted between two and nine times. The chain links TRBV11-3 to TRBJ1-1, with D maybe TRBD1 (5 bases). Germline V gene data show CDR1 as SGHNT and CDR2 as YENEEA. The CDR3 contains 18 residues. V was cut by 4 bases and J by 3 bases, with 24 bases left in between. CDR3 coding DNA: TGTGCCAGCAGCTATATGTGGGACGGGGCGCGGGTGGACACTGAAGCTTTCTTT. This translates into CASSYMWDGARVDTEAFF. Full variable domain (rest looked up from reference TRBV11-3 and TRBJ1-1): EAGVVQSPRYKIIEKKQPVAFWCNPISGHNTLYWYLQNLGQGPELLIRYENEEAVDDSQLPKDRFSAERLKGVDSTLKIQPAELGDSAVYLCASSYMWDGARVDTEAFFGQGTRLTVV.

This clonotype was observed a few times. V gene TRBV7-6 combines with J gene TRBJ2-1; 7 bases fit TRBD1. The closer fit of TRBJ2-7 to the DNA end suggests the J call may be wrong. The CDR3 runs 18 residues. The germline CDR1 and CDR2 sequences are SGHVS and FNYEAQ. The CDR3 DNA is TGTGCCAGCAGCTTAGGTCCCCAGGGGGTAGCCTCCTACAATGAGCAGTACTTC. The encoded protein is CASSLGPQGVASYNEQYF.